Listed here are 23 T cell receptor beta chains from one sample, sequenced in a study of memory CD4+ T cells and cytomegalovirus serostatus. The sort gate was single viable CD3+CD4+CD8-CD45RO+ cells for memory CD4+ T cells. Sequenced by immunoSEQ multiplex PCR; TCRdb stores in-frame clones only, minus some. The sample yields some 56,000 clones, more than 75% seen once. Sample: memory CD4+ T cells from blood. These receptors all come from an adult in good health and CMV-seronegative.

The CDR3 DNA is TGTGCCATCAGTGCCTACAGGGTCACTGGGGCCAACGTCCTGACTTTC. Amino acids: CAISAYRVTGANVLTF. V gene TRBV10-3 combines with J gene TRBJ2-6; possibly TRBD1 for D (6 bases). Germline V lookup: CDR1 ENHRY, CDR2 SYGVKD. The CDR3 runs 16 residues. V was pared by 4 bases and J by 2 bases, with 12 bases between.

The rearrangement links TRBV7-6 to TRBJ1-1; TRBD1 aligns across 7 bases. Looked up from germline, CDR1 is SGHVS and CDR2 is FNYEAQ. V lost 2 bases and J lost 1; bases outside the gene matches: 10. The CDR3 is 17 amino acids. This CDR3 reads CASSLSAGGRWNTEAFF. The CDR3 nucleotides are TGTGCCAGCAGCTTATCAGCAGGGGGAAGGTGGAACACTGAAGCTTTCTTT.

The chain joins TRBV4-3 to TRBJ1-5, with 7 bases identical to TRBD1. J lost 8 bases, V lost 0 bases, and 7 bases had no gene match. The CDR3 consists of 15 residues. CDR1 is LGHNA, CDR2 YSLEER, per germline. CDR3 sequence reads: CASSQERGQDEPQHF. The DNA of the CDR3 is TGCGCCAGCAGCCAAGAAAGGGGGCAGGATGAGCCCCAGCATTTT.

The chain is built from TRBV27 and TRBJ1-1; D may be TRBD1 (5 bases). Germline V gene sequence: CDR1 MNHEY, CDR2 SMNVEV (reference sequence). CDR3 length equals 13 residues. V was clipped by 6 bases and J by 1 base, with 9 bases between them. CDR3 protein: CASRSTGNTEAFF. As DNA, the CDR3 is TGTGCCAGCAGGTCAACAGGGAACACTGAAGCTTTCTTT.

This sequence joins TRBV7-3 and TRBJ2-3; TRBD2 matches 14 bases. The V and J ends lost 5 bases and 4 bases, in that order; junction bases with no gene match: 2. The CDR3 is made up of 15 amino acids. Germline assignment: CDR1 SGHTA and CDR2 FQGTGA. This chain's CDR3 is CASSRTSGGSDTQYF. CDR3 in DNA: TGTGCCAGCAGCCGGACTAGCGGGGGGTCAGATACGCAGTATTTT. Filled out from reference TRBV7-3 and TRBJ2-3, the complete variable domain reads GAGVSQTPSNKVTEKGKYVELRCDPISGHTALYWYRQSLGQGPEFLIYFQGTGAADDSGLPNDRFFAVRPEGSVSTLKIQRTERGDSAVYLCASSRTSGGSDTQYFGPGTRLTVL.

This clone has only a few counts. The chain combines TRBV7-2 with TRBJ1-2, with D uncertain. The V gene lost 5 bases and the J gene lost 0 bases, with 16 bases spanning the gap. Germline V gives CDR1 SGHTA, CDR2 FQGNSA. The CDR3 contains 16 residues. The CDR3 nucleotides read TGTGCCAGCAGCCGCCGACGAGGATCTGCTAACTATGGCTACACCTTC. Encoded protein: CASSRRRGSANYGYTF.

The chain has TRBV18 and TRBJ2-3; D uncertain. V gave up 4 bases and J gave up 2 bases, with 7 bases separating them. Germline V gene lookup returns CDR1 KGHSH and CDR2 LQKENI. The CDR3 runs to 13 residues. Here the CDR3 DNA reads TGTGCCAGCTCACTTTCCGTCACAGATACGCAGTATTTT. Amino acids: CASSLSVTDTQYF.

The V gene is TRBV7-8, the J gene TRBJ1-3, with 7 bases fitting TRBD1. Germline assignment: CDR1 SGHVS and CDR2 FQNEAQ. The CDR3 length is 16 residues. V lost 3 bases to trimming and J lost 0 bases; unmatched junction nucleotides: 5. The CDR3, as DNA: TGTGCCAGCAGCTTTTCGGACAGGAGCTCTGGAAACACCATATATTTT. This translates into CASSFSDRSSGNTIYF.

The J gene is TRBJ2-1, the V gene TRBV13; the D gene is possibly TRBD2 (5 bases). CDR1 is PRHDT and CDR2 is FYEKMQ in the germline V gene (reference sequence). CDR3 length equals 16 residues. With 5 bases removed from V and 5 bases from J, the gap between germline ends came to 19 bases. CDR3 sequence reads: CASSRRASGVDNEQFF. The CDR3 nucleotides are TGTGCCAGCAGCAGGCGGGCCTCCGGCGTTGACAATGAGCAGTTCTTC. Together with reference TRBV13 and TRBJ2-1, the CDR3 gives the full variable domain: AAGVIQSPRHLIKEKRETATLKCYPIPRHDTVYWYQQGPGQDPQFLISFYEKMQSDKGSIPDRFSAQQFSDYHSELNMSSLELGDSALYFCASSRRASGVDNEQFFGPGTRLTVL.

With respect to this clone: The junction departs from the called germline gene at one end, perhaps through a read error. V gene TRBV6-1 combines with J gene TRBJ2-6; D is ambiguous. The CDR3 has 17 amino acids. Germline V gene sequence: CDR1 MNHNS, CDR2 SASEGT. For the CDR3, the DNA is TGTGCCAGCAGCGAAGGGATCACCGCCTCTGGGGCCAACGTCCTGACTTTC. Translation: CASSEGITASGANVLTF.

This clone was picked up one time. The chain uses TRBV11-2 and TRBJ2-4; D not certain. Germline assignment: CDR1 SGHAT and CDR2 FQNNGV. The length of the CDR3 is 15 residues. V lost 1 base to trimming and J lost 0 bases, with 7 bases between them. The CDR3 nucleotides read TGTGCCAGCAGCTTAGGTACCCTAGCCAAAAACATTCAGTACTTC. Amino acid sequence: CASSLGTLAKNIQYF.

The rearrangement joins TRBV19 to TRBJ2-5, with a tentative D call TRBD1 (6 bases). CDR1 and CDR2 from the germline V gene are LNHDA and SQIVND (reference sequence). The CDR3 sequence is 16 residues long. The ends were cut back, 2 bases at V and 5 bases at J, with 18 bases in the middle. CDR3 nucleotides: TGTGCCAGTAGTATATGGGGGCTTGGGGCAAGCGAGACCCAGTACTTC. This sequence encodes CASSIWGLGASETQYF.

V and J are TRBV7-9 and TRBJ2-7; 9 bases match TRBD2. The J segment lost 5 bases and the V segment lost 4 bases, leaving 9 bases of the junction unmatched. The CDR3 totals 15 residues. Germline CDR1 reads SEHNR; CDR2 reads FQNEAQ (reference sequence). As DNA, the CDR3 is TGTGCCAGCAGCTCCCGCGGGGGGGCGATCAACGAGCAGTACTTC. It yields the protein CASSSRGGAINEQYF.

CDR3 in amino acids: CASSPRGGQTYEQYF. In DNA form, the CDR3 reads TGTGCCAGCAGTCCGAGAGGGGGACAAACCTACGAGCAGTACTTC. The genes are TRBV2 and TRBJ2-7; tentatively, D is TRBD1 (6 bases). The germline V gene has CDR1 SNHLY and CDR2 FYNNEI. Trimming pared 5 bases from V and 2 bases from J, leaving 16 bases between. The CDR3 extends over 15 amino acids.

On this clone: Other DNA variants within this sample encode the same CDR3. The J gene is TRBJ1-2, the V gene TRBV29-1; possible D gene TRBD1, 5 bases. This CDR3 is built from 10 residues. Looked up from germline, CDR1 is SQVTM and CDR2 is ANQGSEA. V lost 6 bases and J 4 bases, leaving 6 bases between the germline ends. CDR3 in DNA: TGCAGCGTCGACAGCTATGGCTACACCTTC. As protein: CSVDSYGYTF.

CDR3 in amino acids: CASSRGGTSGGLVYEQYF. CDR3 sequence (DNA): TGTGCCAGCAGCCGGGGAGGGACTAGCGGGGGGTTAGTCTACGAGCAGTACTTC. The gene calls are TRBV5-4 and TRBJ2-7; TRBD2 agrees at 15 bases. V lost 4 bases and J lost 3; bases outside the gene matches: 11. The CDR3 has 18 amino acids. Germline-derived CDR1 and CDR2 are SGHNT and YYREEE (reference sequence).

Only a few counts were recorded for this clone. V usage is TRBV29-1 and J usage is TRBJ1-2; possibly TRBD1 for D (5 bases). Trimming removed 0 bases at V and 0 bases at J, with 5 bases between. The CDR3 has 13 amino acids. Germline-derived CDR1 and CDR2 are SQVTM and ANQGSEA. Written as DNA, the CDR3 is TGCAGCGTTGAAGAGGGGCCTAACTATGGCTACACCTTC. Translated: CSVEEGPNYGYTF.

The rearrangement joins TRBV5-1 to TRBJ2-7, with D possibly matching TRBD2 (6 bases). Trimming left V 4 bases short and J 4 bases short, with 15 bases between. The CDR3 is made up of 14 amino acids. Germline V gene lookup returns CDR1 SGHRS and CDR2 YFSETQ. CDR3: CASSKDSGEYEQYF. For the CDR3, the DNA is TGCGCCAGCAGCAAGGATTCGGGGGAATACGAGCAGTACTTC.

Only a few counts were recorded for this clone. The chain is built from TRBV10-3 and TRBJ2-3; unclear D gene. Between the trimmed V and J ends, which lost 7 bases and 2 bases, there was a span of 7 bases. CDR1 is ENHRY and CDR2 is SYGVKD in the germline V gene. The CDR3 consists of 12 residues. The CDR3 region has the DNA TGTGCCATCAAAACGGACACAGATACGCAGTATTTT. Its protein product is CAIKTDTDTQYF.

A few counts support this clone. The rearrangement uses TRBV7-8 and TRBJ2-1; 9 nucleotides align to TRBD2. The V gene's germline CDR1 is SGHVS and CDR2 FQNEAQ. CDR3 length: 16 residues. J gave up 6 bases and V 5 bases, and 11 bases lay outside the gene matches. CDR3: CASSPRGAGGFNEQFF. Written as DNA, the CDR3 is TGTGCCAGCAGCCCACGGGGGGCGGGGGGGTTCAATGAGCAGTTCTTC.

The V call is TRBV28, the J call TRBJ1-2, with D perhaps matching TRBD1 (6 bases). Per the germline V gene, CDR1 is MDHEN and CDR2 is SYDVKM. The V gene lost 5 bases and the J gene lost 3 bases, with 13 bases spanning the gap. The CDR3 runs 14 residues. The CDR3 sequence is CASSTGGGDYGYTF. CDR3 coding DNA: TGTGCCAGCAGTACTGGGGGGGGCGACTATGGCTACACCTTC.

The chain joins TRBV7-9 to TRBJ2-7; TRBD2 might be the D (6 bases). In germline, CDR1 is SEHNR, CDR2 FQNEAQ (reference sequence). This CDR3 is built from 14 residues. V lost 5 bases, J lost 3 bases, and 14 bases lay in between. CDR3 region: CASSPGAEGYEQYF. The CDR3 coding sequence is TGTGCCAGCAGCCCCGGCGCGGAGGGCTACGAGCAGTACTTC.

This chain connects TRBV18 to TRBJ1-1; D is unresolved. This CDR3 is built from 15 residues. Germline values: CDR1 KGHSH, CDR2 LQKENI. The V end lost 2 bases, the J end lost 0 bases, and 10 bases lay between the germline ends. The CDR3 DNA is TGTGCCAGCTCACCATGGAGCCCACTGAACACTGAAGCTTTCTTT. Protein product: CASSPWSPLNTEAFF.